A selection of T cell receptor beta chains follows, all from one sample in a study of T cells after yellow fever vaccination. Each CDR3 protein gets one entry after TCRdb re-called the 5' RACE reads with MiXCR. The table lists 300,000 or so distinct CDR3 sequences, under 5% of them singletons. Sequencing was performed on PBMCs, taken 5 days after the yellow fever booster vaccination. The receptors were sampled from a young man who received the YFV17D yellow fever vaccine. Each CDR3 is given with its conserved first and last residue.

V gene,J gene,CDR3 protein
TRBV29-1,TRBJ2-7,CSVVTDGLGEQYF
TRBV7-9,TRBJ2-3,CASSLVLGGGTDTQYF
TRBV6-2/TRBV6-3,TRBJ1-1,CASSYQKPNTEAFF
TRBV4-2,TRBJ2-1,CASSRPGEGANEQFF
TRBV20-1,TRBJ2-2,CSARPGAVAGELFF
TRBV4-1,TRBJ2-7,CASSQRTGGAIYEQYF
TRBV4-2,TRBJ1-4,CASSQVLAANEKLFF
TRBV15,TRBJ1-4,CATSRERGRINEKLFF
TRBV12-3/TRBV12-4,TRBJ2-3,CASTPRGDTQYF
TRBV21-1,TRBJ2-3,CACLGADTQYF
TRBV6-6,TRBJ2-2,CASSYGRTANTGELFF
TRBV9,TRBJ1-1,CASRPQQGMNTEAFF
TRBV7-2,TRBJ1-3,CASSPFRDSGNTIYF
TRBV4-3,TRBJ2-3,CASSQDVGISTDTQYF
TRBV12-3/TRBV12-4,TRBJ2-2,CASRAGAYTGELFF
TRBV7-3,TRBJ2-2,CASSSLAGDNTGELFF
TRBV9,TRBJ2-3,CASSVADWDTQYF
TRBV6-5,TRBJ1-5,CASSSGDSWDQPQHF
TRBV6-6,TRBJ1-3,CASSYSGGNTIYF
TRBV5-1,TRBJ2-6,CASSSTGHGANVLTF
TRBV7-3,TRBJ2-2,CASSSPNTGELFF
TRBV7-2,TRBJ2-2,CASNLRSGIYNTGELFF
TRBV4-3,TRBJ2-5,CASSHGETQYF
TRBV7-2,TRBJ2-3,CASSIIVGGQSGDTQYF
TRBV7-2,TRBJ2-5,CASSLRVVETQYF
TRBV5-1,TRBJ2-3,CASSSRRTGGADTQYF
TRBV20-1,TRBJ1-2,CSARSRVDGYTF
TRBV6-5,TRBJ1-2,CASSSGQGGGYTF
TRBV7-2,TRBJ2-3,CASSSPSAADTQYF
TRBV2,TRBJ2-3,CASATGGAEKFDTQYF
TRBV28,TRBJ1-5,CAVASGTGNPRQPQHF
TRBV11-2,TRBJ2-5,CASSSQAGGSGETQYF
TRBV25-1,TRBJ2-2,CASSEPPGELFF
TRBV5-4,TRBJ2-1,CASSPGQDFLRTLNEQFF
TRBV7-2,TRBJ2-1,CASSSPWSGGARNEQFF
TRBV4-3,TRBJ2-3,CASSFGQGASTDTQYF
TRBV4-1,TRBJ2-4,CASSQDLTFKNIQYF
TRBV7-2,TRBJ2-3,CASSSERGGRDTQYF
TRBV5-1,TRBJ2-5,CASSFRDRGLEETQYF
TRBV28,TRBJ2-5,CASNPRGWAGPPSETQYF
TRBV2,TRBJ1-6,CASSAARDNSPLHF
TRBV7-3,TRBJ2-5,CASSLTGLAGGKKETQYF
TRBV18,TRBJ2-7,CASSPGDGFYEQYF
TRBV12-3/TRBV12-4,TRBJ1-1,CASNREMNTEAFF
TRBV6-5,TRBJ1-1,CASSFDELNTEAFF
TRBV20-1,TRBJ2-4,CSARTLAKNIQYF
TRBV18,TRBJ1-3,CASSPSQGFSGNTIYF